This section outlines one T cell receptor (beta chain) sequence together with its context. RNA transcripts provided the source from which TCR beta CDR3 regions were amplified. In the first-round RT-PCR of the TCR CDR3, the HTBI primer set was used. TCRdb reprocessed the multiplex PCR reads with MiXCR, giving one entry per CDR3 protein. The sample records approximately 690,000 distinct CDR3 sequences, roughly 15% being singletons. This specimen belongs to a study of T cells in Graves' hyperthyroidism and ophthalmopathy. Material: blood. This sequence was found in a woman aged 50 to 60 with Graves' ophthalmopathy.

For the CDR3, the DNA is TGTGCCAGCAGCACTAGCGGGAGGGCAAATGAGCAGTTCTTC. This gives the protein CASSTSGRANEQFF. The gene calls are TRBV6-4 and TRBJ2-1; 13 positions match TRBD2. This CDR3 spans 14 amino acids. The ends lost 6 bases at V and 7 bases at J; junction bases unmatched: 3. The germline gives CDR1 MRHNA, CDR2 SNTAGT.